This T cell receptor (beta chain) was captured by sequencing in a study of CD8+ T cells in alopecia areata. Study background: Tofacitinib was taken orally by treated patients, and the dose was 5 to 10 mg twice daily.

V lost 4 bases and J lost 4; bases outside the gene matches: 6. Germline CDR1 reads MNHNS; CDR2 reads SASEGT. This CDR3 comprises 14 residues. As part of sample collection, lesional scalp punch biopsies and peripheral blood were taken from alopecia areata patients. Starting from PBMCs, sorting isolated CD4+ and CD8+ T cells. Sequencing relied on a cDNA template that was reverse transcribed from extracted RNA. Sequencing was performed with immunoSEQ multiplex PCR; in TCRdb, only in-frame clones are kept and a portion is missing. The sample holds 200,000 to 250,000 clones, 50% to 60% seen once. The source was CD4+ T cells sorted from blood, collected at week 0. The gene calls are TRBV6-1 and TRBJ1-2; TRBD1 aligns across 7 bases. The source is a human donor with alopecia areata. CDR3 region: CASSAGQATYGYTF. The CDR3 DNA reads TGTGCCAGCAGTGCTGGACAGGCAACCTATGGCTACACCTTC.